The sample holds one count of the clone carrying this T cell receptor (beta chain). No antigen is known for it. This entry comes from a study of blood T cells in healthy people across ages. The study, taken as a whole, reports: Diversity estimates drawn from one million T cells were deemed underestimates.

Sample-barcoded 5' priming and a J-beta primer mix drove a second PCR of roughly 6 to 12 cycles. TCRdb re-called the 5' RACE reads with MiXCR, one entry per CDR3 protein. The data hold 700,000 to 850,000 distinct CDR3 sequences, with about 37% observed a single time. The donors, aged about 6 to 90, were healthy Caucasians from Russia. The CDR3 is made up of 15 amino acids. Trimming cost V 1 base and J 11 bases; bases outside gene matches: 11. The germline V gene encodes CDR1 SGHDN and CDR2 FVKESK. The receptor was isolated from a man aged 18 to 29 in good health. J is TRBJ2-5 and V is TRBV14; 9 bases map to TRBD2. The sequenced material came from blood. The CDR3 DNA reads as TGTGCCAGCAGCCAAGTGACTAGCGGTTGGGCTGAGCAGTACTTC. Translated, it gives CASSQVTSGWAEQYF.